Listed here are 16 T cell receptor beta chains from one sample, sequenced in a study of blood T cell repertoires in COVID-19. TCRdb keeps only in-frame clones here, not all; method: immunoSEQ multiplex PCR. The table lists roughly 180,000 clones, about four fifths of them singletons. Sequencing was carried out using PBMCs or T cells enriched from blood (not recorded which). These receptors originate from a man in his 60s who had recovered from COVID-19.

This sequence joins TRBV27 and TRBJ2-2, with D hard to call. The CDR3 contains 12 residues. Trimming took off 6 bases at V and 5 bases at J, with 7 bases between the two ends. Germline assignment: CDR1 MNHEY and CDR2 SMNVEV (reference sequence). Here the CDR3 reads CASRAVTGELFF. CDR3 bases: TGTGCCAGCAGGGCGGTAACCGGGGAGCTGTTTTTT.

The genes are TRBV28 and TRBJ2-7; TRBD2 agrees at 8 bases. Germline CDR1 reads MDHEN; CDR2 reads SYDVKM. The CDR3 is 14 amino acids. V lost 3 bases to trimming and J lost 2 bases; unmatched junction nucleotides: 3. The CDR3 here is CASSFLSGAYEQYF. CDR3 in DNA: TGTGCCAGCAGTTTTCTTAGCGGGGCCTACGAGCAGTACTTC.

This clone was picked up a small number of times. The chain has TRBV14 and TRBJ2-1; possible D gene TRBD1, 6 bases. Germline V lookup: CDR1 SGHDN, CDR2 FVKESK. Trimming cost V 2 bases and J 0 bases, with 14 bases left between them. The CDR3 length is 17 residues. In DNA form, the CDR3 reads TGTGCCAGCAGCCAACATATTCCCAGGGGCTCCTACAATGAGCAGTTCTTC. This gives the protein CASSQHIPRGSYNEQFF.

The CDR3 DNA reads TGTGCCAGCAGTCCCATTCAGCGGGGCGTGGGGTTCTTC. The encoded protein is CASSPIQRGVGFF. The genes are TRBV27 and TRBJ2-1, with 7 positions matching TRBD2. The length of the CDR3 is 13 residues. V shed 5 bases and J 15 bases; nucleotides not matched to a gene: 13. Germline assignment: CDR1 MNHEY and CDR2 SMNVEV (reference sequence).

This chain links TRBV11-2 with TRBJ2-2; 10 positions agree with TRBD2. V dropped 1 base and J dropped 4; count of bases not matched to a gene: 3. The CDR3 is 16 residues long. Germline assignment: CDR1 SGHAT and CDR2 FQNNGV. CDR3 region: CASSLVAGGRTGELFF. The CDR3 coding sequence is TGTGCCAGCAGCTTAGTAGCGGGGGGCCGCACCGGGGAGCTGTTTTTT.

This clone came up many times. The rearrangement joins TRBV6-5 to TRBJ2-2; D uncertain. The CDR3 is 12 amino acids. The germline V gene encodes CDR1 MNHEY and CDR2 SVGAGI. V was shortened by 6 bases and J by 4 bases, with 6 bases between the two germline ends. CDR3 sequence (DNA): TGTGCCAGCAGCTTGGCCACCGGGGAGCTGTTTTTT. Amino acids: CASSLATGELFF.

CDR3: CASSYLLAGGGNEQFF. DNA for the CDR3: TGTGCCAGCAGCTACCTACTAGCGGGAGGTGGGAATGAGCAGTTCTTC. J is TRBJ2-1 and V is TRBV11-2; TRBD2 matches at 12 bases. CDR1 and CDR2 (germline): SGHAT, FQNNGV. The CDR3 loop spans 16 amino acids. V lost 4 bases to trimming and J lost 7 bases; unmatched junction nucleotides: 8.

This clone was found a few times. The chain carries TRBV5-1 and TRBJ2-2, with D tentatively TRBD1 (6 bases). There are 15 residues in the CDR3. Trimming left V 5 bases short and J 8 bases short, with 19 bases between. CDR1 is SGHRS and CDR2 is YFSETQ in the germline V gene. DNA of the CDR3: TGCGCCAGCAGTACCCCCAGGGGAAATTCGGGGGAGCTGTTTTTT. Protein product: CASSTPRGNSGELFF.

The CDR3 coding sequence is TGTGCCAGTAACACAGGGGCCTCACCGGATACGCAGTATTTT. It is translated as CASNTGASPDTQYF. The rearrangement uses TRBV19 and TRBJ2-3, with 7 bases matching TRBD1. J was trimmed by 6 bases and V by 7 bases; bases with no gene match: 10. CDR1 and CDR2 from the germline V gene are LNHDA and SQIVND (reference sequence). The CDR3 sequence is 14 residues long.

Concerning this clone: Its ends do not fully match the called genes, so a read error is possible. The V gene is TRBV9, the J gene TRBJ2-3; 12 bases are a match to TRBD2. The CDR3 extends over 14 amino acids. Per germline, CDR1 SGDLS and CDR2 YYNGEE. The CDR3 bases are TGTGCCAGCAGCGTAGCTTGGACTAGCGGGGCGGAGAGTTTT. It yields the protein CASSVAWTSGAESF.

This chain uses TRBV7-6 with TRBJ1-1, with a weak D call TRBD1 (5 bases). Germline values: CDR1 SGHVS, CDR2 FNYEAQ. The CDR3 consists of 12 residues. Trimming removed 6 bases from V and 6 bases from J, with 11 bases in between. This CDR3 is CASRGGDAEAFF. DNA for the CDR3: TGTGCCAGCAGGGGGGGGGACGCTGAAGCTTTCTTT.

CDR3 DNA sequence: TGTGCCAGCATACAGAGATTGAACACTGAAGCTTTCTTT. It specifies CASIQRLNTEAFF. The chain recombines TRBV6-5 with TRBJ1-1; D not resolved. V shed 7 bases and J shed 0 bases, with 9 bases lying between them. CDR3 length equals 13 residues. The V gene's germline CDR1 is MNHEY and CDR2 SVGAGI.

This clone was seen a few times. This chain joins TRBV12-3 or TRBV12-4 and TRBJ1-2; 9 bases align to TRBD1. This CDR3 is 13 amino acids long. Unmatched junction bases numbered 7, after V lost 6 bases and J lost 8 bases. This CDR3 reads CASSPRTGAGYTF. In DNA, the CDR3 is TGTGCCAGCAGCCCCAGGACAGGGGCCGGCTACACCTTC.

The CDR3 loop is CASSTGTGRREQYF. Written as DNA, the CDR3 is TGTGCCAGCAGCACCGGGACAGGGAGGCGCGAGCAGTACTTC. The genes are TRBV11-2 and TRBJ2-7, with TRBD1 matching 9 bases. Per the germline V gene, CDR1 is SGHAT and CDR2 is FQNNGV. This CDR3 is 14 amino acids long. With 5 bases clipped from V and 6 bases from J, the junction kept 8 bases outside the gene matches.

CDR3 bases: TGTGCCAGCAGCCCCCGAGGCCGAAGCGGCAATGAGCAGTTCTTC. Translating gives CASSPRGRSGNEQFF. V usage is TRBV7-3 and J usage is TRBJ2-1, with D possibly matching TRBD2 (5 bases). This CDR3 spans 15 amino acids. Trimming took off 5 bases at V and 6 bases at J, with 17 bases between the two ends. Germline V gene lookup returns CDR1 SGHTA and CDR2 FQGTGA.

The CDR3 loop is CASSLGTGANTEAFF. The CDR3 nucleotides are TGTGCCAGCAGCCTGGGAACAGGGGCAAACACTGAAGCTTTCTTT. The V gene is TRBV5-6, the J gene TRBJ1-1, with 7 bases matching TRBD1. The CDR3 is 15 amino acids. Germline values: CDR1 SGHDT, CDR2 YYEEEE. Trimming at V came to 4 bases and at J to 2 bases, leaving 8 bases not matched to a gene.